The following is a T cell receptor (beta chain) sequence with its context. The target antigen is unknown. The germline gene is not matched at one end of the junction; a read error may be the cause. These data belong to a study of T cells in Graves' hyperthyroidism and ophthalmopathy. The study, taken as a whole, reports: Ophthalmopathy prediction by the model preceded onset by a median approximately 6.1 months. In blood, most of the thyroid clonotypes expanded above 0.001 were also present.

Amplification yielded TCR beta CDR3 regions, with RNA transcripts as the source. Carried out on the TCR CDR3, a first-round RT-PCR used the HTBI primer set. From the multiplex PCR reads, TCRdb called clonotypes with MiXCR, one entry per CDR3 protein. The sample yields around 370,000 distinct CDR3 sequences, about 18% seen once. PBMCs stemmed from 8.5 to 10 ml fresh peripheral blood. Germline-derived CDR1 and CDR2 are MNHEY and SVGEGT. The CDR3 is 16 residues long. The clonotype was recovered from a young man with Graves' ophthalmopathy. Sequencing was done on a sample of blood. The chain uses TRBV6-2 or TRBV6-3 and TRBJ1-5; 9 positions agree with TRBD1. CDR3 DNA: TGTGCCAGCACTTACGGGCCGGGACAGGGTGGTCAGCCCCAGCATTTT. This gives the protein CASTYGPGQGGQPQHF.